Each of the 16 T cell receptor beta chains below was sequenced from the same sample in a study of beta chain features in type 1 diabetes. Study findings and constraints: Moderate but significant shortening of TCRB CDR3s was recorded in all four CD4+ subsets from Type 1 diabetes patients.

No antigen is known for these receptors. The investigators reverse transcribed all of the isolated RNA, so they sequenced expressed TCRB transcripts. Assay: immunoSEQ multiplex PCR; the TCRdb copy retains only in-frame clones and omits some. The profile shows 95,000 to 150,000 clones, roughly 17% of them singletons. Sample: central memory CD4+ T cells from blood. These receptors were taken from a man aged 30 to 45 with type 1 diabetes.

This clone turned up a few times. The chain employs TRBV10-3 and TRBJ1-2; 8 bases align to TRBD1. Germline CDR1 ENHRY, CDR2 SYGVKD. The CDR3 is 16 amino acids. J gave up 4 bases and V 0 bases, and 7 bases lay outside the gene matches. The CDR3 DNA follows: TGTGCCATCAGTGAGTCCGGACAGGGTAGTATCTATGGCTACACCTTC. It yields the protein CAISESGQGSIYGYTF.

Only a few counts were recorded for this clone. The V gene is TRBV29-1, the J gene TRBJ2-5; a weak D match, TRBD1 (5 bases). Trimming removed 7 bases from V and 6 bases from J, with 18 bases in between. The CDR3 totals 13 residues. CDR1 SQVTM and CDR2 ANQGSEA come from the germline V gene. The CDR3 nucleotides read TGCAGCGCCATTGGGGCCGAAGGACAGACCCAGTACTTC. Translation: CSAIGAEGQTQYF.

This clone was recorded a few times. The J gene is TRBJ2-3, the V gene TRBV29-1; 9 bases are a match to TRBD1. The CDR3 contains 13 residues. V gave up 8 bases and J gave up 2 bases; unmatched junction bases: 5. The germline V gene encodes CDR1 SQVTM and CDR2 ANQGSEA. CDR3: CSCGDRVTDTQYF. CDR3 DNA: TGCAGCTGCGGGGACAGGGTCACAGATACGCAGTATTTT.

The gene calls are TRBV29-1 and TRBJ2-3, with 7 nucleotides matching TRBD1. The CDR3 has 14 residues. Per germline, CDR1 SQVTM and CDR2 ANQGSEA. V lost 6 bases to trimming and J lost 3 bases; unmatched junction nucleotides: 9. CDR3 DNA sequence: TGCAGCGTGAGCGGAGACAGGGAGACAGATACGCAGTATTTT. Its translation is CSVSGDRETDTQYF.

This clone was seen at least ten times. This chain joins TRBV9 and TRBJ1-6; D perhaps matches TRBD1 (5 bases). The CDR3 consists of 13 residues. Germline CDR1 reads SGDLS; CDR2 reads YYNGEE. Trimming cost V 5 bases and J 10 bases, with 13 bases left between them. The chain's CDR3 is CASSQGSGSPLHF. The DNA of the CDR3 is TGTGCCAGCAGTCAGGGATCGGGGTCACCCCTCCACTTT. Full variable domain (remainder filled in from reference TRBV9 and TRBJ1-6): DSGVTQTPKHLITATGQRVTLRCSPRSGDLSVYWYQQSLDQGLQFLIQYYNGEERAKGNILERFSAQQFPDLHSELNLSSLELGDSALYFCASSQGSGSPLHFGNGTRLTVT.

This clone was counted many times. The genes are TRBV30 and TRBJ2-1, with D uncertain. The CDR3 has 12 residues. The V end lost 3 bases, the J end lost 10 bases, and 13 bases lay between the germline ends. Germline lookup yields CDR1 GTSNPN and CDR2 SVGIG (reference sequence). Here the CDR3 reads CAWRFVGPEQFF. The DNA of the CDR3 is TGTGCCTGGAGGTTTGTTGGGCCCGAGCAGTTCTTC.

V gene TRBV9 combines with J gene TRBJ1-3; no clear D. Between the trimmed V and J ends, which lost 3 bases and 1 base, there was a span of 11 bases. The CDR3 extends over 15 amino acids. Germline loops: CDR1 SGDLS, CDR2 YYNGEE. The CDR3 nucleotides read TGTGCCAGCAGCGATCTGGGCCTATCTGGAAACACCATATATTTT. As protein: CASSDLGLSGNTIYF.

This clone was seen a handful of times. It may be a read error: a sequence one base away is much more abundant. The chain couples TRBV7-3 to TRBJ2-2, with D perhaps matching TRBD1 or TRBD2 (5 bases each). V was trimmed by 5 bases and J by 4 bases, leaving 14 bases between them. The CDR3 sequence is 15 residues long. Germline V gene data show CDR1 as SGHTA and CDR2 as FQGTGA. Here the CDR3 reads CASSQAGDLTGELFF. In nucleotides, the CDR3 is TGTGCCAGCAGCCAAGCCGGGGACCTCACCGGGGAGCTGTTTTTT. Based on the CDR3 plus reference TRBV7-3 and TRBJ2-2, the full variable domain is GAGVSQTPSNKVTEKGKYVELRCDPISGHTALYWYRQSLGQGPEFLIYFQGTGAADDSGLPNDRFFAVRPEGSVSTLKIQRTERGDSAVYLCASSQAGDLTGELFFGEGSRLTVL.

This chain uses TRBV18 with TRBJ1-5; D is ambiguous. Germline V gene sequence: CDR1 KGHSH, CDR2 LQKENI. The CDR3 runs 14 residues. The ends were cut back, 5 bases at V and 7 bases at J, with 15 bases in the middle. The CDR3 sequence: CASSENGGSQPQHF. DNA of the CDR3: TGTGCCAGCTCAGAGAATGGCGGGTCCCAGCCCCAGCATTTT.

The rearrangement joins TRBV18 to TRBJ1-1; D possibly corresponds to TRBD1 (6 bases). The CDR3 is made up of 15 amino acids. Trimming stripped 3 bases from V and 1 base from J, with 12 bases between. Germline V CDR1 and CDR2: KGHSH, LQKENI. CDR3 sequence reads: CASSPSGVKNTEAFF. The CDR3 bases are TGTGCCAGCTCACCCTCAGGGGTGAAGAACACTGAAGCTTTCTTT.

V usage is TRBV7-2 and J usage is TRBJ1-5; a weak D match, TRBD1 (5 bases). Per germline, CDR1 SGHTA and CDR2 FQGNSA. V lost 6 bases and J 7 bases, leaving 16 bases between the germline ends. This CDR3 contains 14 residues. The CDR3 DNA is TGTGCCAGCAGTCCTAGAGGGGCGGTGCAGCCCCAGCATTTT. As protein: CASSPRGAVQPQHF.

This clone was picked up many times. The rearrangement links TRBV9 to TRBJ2-3, with no clear D. The germline V gene encodes CDR1 SGDLS and CDR2 YYNGEE. V was shortened by 5 bases and J by 1 base, with 8 bases between the two germline ends. The CDR3 covers 13 residues. The CDR3 nucleotides are TGTGCCAGCAGGCCGGTGGGCACAGATACGCAGTATTTT. Translating gives CASRPVGTDTQYF.

V is TRBV7-9 and J is TRBJ1-2; D not resolved. Trimming pared 7 bases from V and 6 bases from J, leaving 12 bases between. Germline V CDR1 and CDR2: SEHNR, FQNEAQ (reference sequence). There are 12 residues in the CDR3. CDR3 region: CASTFGKDGYTF. CDR3 DNA sequence: TGTGCCAGCACCTTCGGGAAGGATGGCTACACCTTC.

V and J are TRBV7-2 and TRBJ1-5; D call uncertain. CDR1 is SGHTA, CDR2 FQGNSA, per germline. Trimming cost V 5 bases and J 0 bases, with 5 bases left between them. The CDR3 has 13 residues. This chain's CDR3 is CASSPTSNQPQHF. Here the CDR3 DNA reads TGTGCCAGCAGCCCTACTAGCAATCAGCCCCAGCATTTT.

This clone has only a few counts. The V gene is TRBV6-5, the J gene TRBJ2-2, with 9 bases fitting TRBD1. Germline CDR1 and CDR2: MNHEY and SVGAGI. The ends lost 4 bases at V and 4 bases at J; junction bases unmatched: 7. The CDR3 has 16 residues. CDR3 coding DNA: TGTGCCAGCAGTTTAACAGGGGGCTCTGGCACCGGGGAGCTGTTTTTT. It encodes CASSLTGGSGTGELFF.

This clone occurred a few times. DNA of the CDR3: TGCGCCAGCAGCTTGGCACTAGCGGGGGGGCCGTGGACCGGGGAGCTGTTTTTT. Its protein product is CASSLALAGGPWTGELFF. The rearrangement uses TRBV5-1 and TRBJ2-2, with 13 bases lining up with TRBD2. Germline assignment: CDR1 SGHRS and CDR2 YFSETQ. The CDR3 contains 18 residues. V lost 0 bases and J lost 5; bases outside the gene matches: 7.